The 2 T cell receptor beta chains below were found in one sample sequenced in a study of beta chain features in type 1 diabetes. The entirety of the isolated RNA underwent reverse transcription, so expressed TCRB transcripts were sequenced. The protocol was immunoSEQ multiplex PCR, while the TCRdb copy is restricted to in-frame clones and leaves out a portion. The top ten clones hold 0.65% of a sample with 150,000 to 170,000 clones, about 7.3% of them seen once. The specimen was central memory CD4+ T cells from blood. Every receptor here comes from a man between 18 and 35 years old in good health.

This clone occurred a few times. The chain recombines TRBV27 with TRBJ1-2; TRBD1 aligns across 8 bases. Germline lookup yields CDR1 MNHEY and CDR2 SMNVEV (reference sequence). CDR3 length equals 19 residues. The trim removed 3 bases at V and 4 bases at J, leaving 19 bases unmatched. The CDR3 nucleotides are TGTGCCAGCAGTTTCAGGAATCCGGGGGCAGGGGGCCGCATCTATGGCTACACCTTC. It codes for CASSFRNPGAGGRIYGYTF.

This clone was counted a few times. The rearrangement joins TRBV5-4 to TRBJ2-3; TRBD2 matches 8 bases. CDR3 size: 15 residues. CDR1 and CDR2 (germline): SGHNT, YYREEE (reference sequence). The trim removed 3 bases at V and 6 bases at J, leaving 9 bases unmatched. The CDR3 sequence is CASSSGLAAADTQYF. DNA for the CDR3: TGTGCCAGCAGCTCCGGACTAGCAGCCGCCGATACGCAGTATTTT.